The following is a T cell receptor (beta chain) sequence with its context. Its target is unknown. The data stem from a study of neoadjuvant nivolumab and ipilimumab in lung cancer. The study's findings and limits: From pretherapy to surgery, tumor richness and clonality rose with dual therapy. Higher pretherapy blood TCR richness went with higher resected-tumor richness.

Trimming removed 3 bases at V and 0 bases at J, with 6 bases between. CDR1 SGHTA and CDR2 FQGNSA come from the germline V gene. The CDR3 consists of 13 residues. The method was immunoSEQ multiplex PCR; TCRdb's version includes in-frame clones alone and lacks a portion of them. This repertoire shows about 4,000 clones, approximately 80% found once; its top ten account for around 5%. Sequenced material: peripheral blood, taken after neoadjuvant nivolumab, alone or with ipilimumab, at or shortly before surgery. J is TRBJ2-7 and V is TRBV7-2; D is unresolved. This sequence was found in an adult with non-small cell lung cancer. This CDR3 is CASSFQVSYEQYF. CDR3 nucleotides: TGTGCCAGCAGCTTCCAGGTCTCCTACGAGCAGTACTTC. Full variable domain (missing parts from reference TRBV7-2 and TRBJ2-7): GAGVSQSPSNKVTEKGKDVELRCDPISGHTALYWYRQSLGQGLEFLIYFQGNSAPDKSGLPSDRFSAERTGGSVSTLTIQRTQQEDSAVYLCASSFQVSYEQYFGPGTRLTVT.